These 4 T cell receptor beta chains originate from one sample sequenced in a study of CD8+CD57+ T cells in acquired aplastic anemia. Genomic DNA constituted the template upon which TCR beta VDJ and CDR3 profiling was performed. TCRdb reprocessed the reads with MiXCR, giving one entry per CDR3 protein. The repertoire holds about 160,000 distinct CDR3 sequences, around 40% seen once, with approximately 1% in the top ten. The material sequenced was sorted CD4+, CD8+, or CD8+CD57+ T cells (not recorded which) from PBMCs. The receptor set was obtained from a human donor in good health.

The chain links TRBV7-3 to TRBJ1-2; possible D gene TRBD1, 6 bases. Trimming took 0 bases from V and 4 from J, leaving 12 bases between them. CDR1 is SGHTA and CDR2 is FQGTGA in the germline V gene. The CDR3 is 15 amino acids. CDR3: CASSLTGGRTYGYTF. In DNA form, the CDR3 reads TGTGCCAGCAGCTTAACGGGGGGGCGCACCTATGGCTACACCTTC.

As concerns this clonotype: Mismatch with germline at one junction end may stem from a read error. V gene TRBV7-9 combines with J gene TRBJ2-5, with D possibly called TRBD1 or TRBD2 (6 bases each). Germline V CDR1 and CDR2: SEHNR, FQNEAQ (reference sequence). This CDR3 has 14 amino acids. The CDR3 region is CASSLGGARETQHF. CDR3 in DNA: TGTGCCAGCAGCTTAGGGGGGGCGCGAGAGACCCAGCACTTC. The entire variable domain, with the rest obtained from reference TRBV7-9 and TRBJ2-5, is as follows: DTGVSQNPRHKITKRGQNVTFRCDPISEHNRLYWYRQTLGQGPEFLTYFQNEAQLEKSRLLSDRFSAERPKGSFSTLEIQRTEQGDSAMYLCASSLGGARETQHFGPGTRLLVL.

The table lists this clonotype with many counts. The chain recombines TRBV7-9 with TRBJ2-2, with a weak D call TRBD1 (6 bases). The length of the CDR3 is 16 residues. Trimming removed 4 bases at V and 1 base at J, with 13 bases between. Looked up from germline, CDR1 is SEHNR and CDR2 is FQNEAQ (reference sequence). The CDR3 DNA is TGTGCCAGCAGCTCAAACAGGGTAGGGAACACCGGGGAGCTGTTTTTT. Amino acid sequence: CASSSNRVGNTGELFF.

This clonotype has ten or more counts. V gene TRBV6-1 combines with J gene TRBJ2-7; TRBD2 is a possible D gene (5 bases). Germline V gene sequence: CDR1 MNHNS, CDR2 SASEGT. The CDR3 sequence is 13 residues long. Trimming shortened V by 8 bases and J by 5 bases, and 16 bases separated the two germline ends. The CDR3 coding sequence is TGTGCCAGCGTCGGACTCCGGATGGACGAGCAGTACTTC. Translated, it gives CASVGLRMDEQYF.